This T cell receptor (beta chain) was profiled in a study of CD8+CD57+ T cells in acquired aplastic anemia. Study-wide results and limits: The study identified almost 30 CD8+ CDR3 sequences shared by patients and controls.

As concerns this clonotype: Its matching antigen is unknown.

Germline CDR1 and CDR2: DFQATT and SNEGSKA (reference sequence). V trimming: 0 bases; J trimming: 6 bases; junction bases outside the gene matches: 4. CDR3 length equals 15 residues. Those patients picked for sequencing had displayed CD8+CD57+ cell expansion on flow cytometry. Every patient was diagnosed with severe acquired aplastic anemia. TCR beta VDJ and CDR3 profiles were obtained from a genomic DNA template. TCRdb analysed the reads with MiXCR anew, one entry per CDR3 protein. The sample has about 190,000 distinct CDR3 sequences, 48% seen once. The clonotype was recovered from a human donor with aplastic anemia. This chain uses TRBV20-1 with TRBJ2-1, with TRBD2 matching 11 bases. Sequencing input: sorted CD4+, CD8+, or CD8+CD57+ T cells (not recorded which) from PBMCs. The CDR3 DNA is TGCAGTGCTAGAGAGATAGCGGGAGGGTTCAATGAGCAGTTCTTC. It yields the protein CSAREIAGGFNEQFF.